This section outlines one T cell receptor beta chain sequence together with its context. Data came from immunoSEQ multiplex PCR; TCRdb stores just in-frame clones and leaves some out. The repertoire holds approximately 58,000 clones, less than 90% seen once, with about 4.9% in the top ten. The record originates from a study of technical replicates of blood from four donors. V shed 4 bases and J shed 2 bases, with 12 bases lying between them. CDR1 and CDR2 (germline): LNHDA, SQIVND (reference sequence). The CDR3 length is 14 residues. The sequence was collected from a human donor in good health. Some clones in this sample may be carry-over from other donors' samples. The V and J genes are TRBV19 and TRBJ2-7; the D gene is possibly TRBD1 (6 bases). Sequenced: PBMCs. CDR3 protein: CASSTGTPTYEQYF. The CDR3 DNA sequence: TGTGCCAGTAGTACCGGGACACCGACCTACGAGCAGTACTTC.